A selection of T cell receptor beta chains follows, all from one sample in a study of blood T cell repertoires in COVID-19. Measured with immunoSEQ multiplex PCR; TCRdb has only the in-frame clones, and not every one. The sample shows 300,000 to 400,000 clones, around 91% of them seen only once. Sequenced input: peripheral blood. The receptors here all came from a woman aged 18-35 years who had recovered from COVID-19. Both conserved end residues are part of each CDR3. The D gene is left open where the match is weak. Rows may omit the clone size; those that give it use once, few, many or a size class.

J gene,D gene,V gene,clone size,CDR3 DNA,CDR3 protein
TRBJ1-1,TRBD1,TRBV3-1/TRBV3-2,.,TGTGCCAGCAGTCAGACAGGGATGATCACTGAAGCTTTCTTT,CASSQTGMITEAFF
TRBJ2-3,TRBD2,TRBV4-3,.,TGCGCCAGCAGCCAAGGTAGCGGGAGGGCAGATACGCAGTATTTT,CASSQGSGRADTQYF
TRBJ2-6,.,TRBV3-1/TRBV3-2,.,TGTGCCAGCAGCCGAAATTCTTGGGGCAGGTTTAGCTCTGGGGCCAACGTCCTGACTTTC,CASSRNSWGRFSSGANVLTF
TRBJ2-5,.,TRBV24-1,.,TGTGCCACCGGGGACTGGGTTTTGTGGCAAGAGACCCAGTACTTC,CATGDWVLWQETQYF
TRBJ2-1,TRBD1,TRBV2,.,TGTGCCAGCAGCGGGACAGGGATCGGTGAGCAGTTCTTC,CASSGTGIGEQFF
TRBJ1-3,TRBD1,TRBV5-4,.,TGTGCCGGAGCGGACAGGGGGCATGGAAACACCATATATTTT,CAGADRGHGNTIYF
TRBJ1-5,.,TRBV5-4,.,TGTGCCAGCAGTCCAGGGGAGGGACAGCCCCAGCATTTT,CASSPGEGQPQHF
TRBJ2-1,TRBD1,TRBV6-2/TRBV6-3,.,TGTGCCAGCAGTTACCGGGGACAGGGGGCCTTCAATGAGCAGTTCTTC,CASSYRGQGAFNEQFF
TRBJ2-4,.,TRBV7-2,.,TGTGCCAGCAGCTTACGGTATGGTACGAGCGGACTTGCCAAAAACATTCAGTACTTC,CASSLRYGTSGLAKNIQYF
TRBJ1-6,TRBD1,TRBV5-5,.,TGTGCCAGCAGCCGAGGGACAGAAAATAATTCACCCCTCCACTTT,CASSRGTENNSPLHF
TRBJ2-2,TRBD2,TRBV11-3,.,TGTGCCAGCAGTTCAAGACTAGCGGGAGTCACCGGGGAGCTGTTTTTT,CASSSRLAGVTGELFF
TRBJ1-2,.,TRBV18,.,TGTGCCAGCTCACCACGCGTTAACTATGGCTACACCTTC,CASSPRVNYGYTF
TRBJ1-2,TRBD1,TRBV7-9,.,TGTGCCAGCAGCTTGCCGGGACAGGCCCAACGAACTACTTATGGCTACACCTTC,CASSLPGQAQRTTYGYTF
TRBJ1-2,.,TRBV12-3/TRBV12-4,.,TGTGCCAGCAGGTGGGACACCTCCTATGGCTACACCTTC,CASRWDTSYGYTF
TRBJ2-6,.,TRBV18,.,TGTGCCAGCTCACAGGGGGCTGGGGCCAACGTCCTGACTTTC,CASSQGAGANVLTF
TRBJ2-1,.,TRBV4-1,.,TGCGCCAGCAGCCCCACGTCCGCCAGTAACAATGAGCAGTTCTTC,CASSPTSASNNEQFF
TRBJ2-5,TRBD1,TRBV25-1,once,TGTGCCAGCAGTGAACCTAAGGGGGCAGGAGAGACCCAGTACTTC,CASSEPKGAGETQYF
TRBJ2-1,TRBD2,TRBV7-2,.,TGTGCCAGCGCTCCCACTAGCGGACTATACAATGAGCAGTTCTTC,CASAPTSGLYNEQFF
TRBJ1-2,.,TRBV2,many,TGTGCCAGCAGTGACCCAGGGTCCCCATATGGCTACACCTTC,CASSDPGSPYGYTF
TRBJ1-4,.,TRBV7-2,.,TGTGCCAGCGGTCCGACTTTATTGCGGGAAAAACTGTTTTTT,CASGPTLLREKLFF
TRBJ2-3,.,TRBV9,.,TGTGCCAGCAGCCCTGGGCTCCAGGTGTCGGATACGCAGTATTTT,CASSPGLQVSDTQYF
TRBJ2-5,.,TRBV5-6,.,TGTGCCAGCAGCTCGGGACTTGAGACCCAGTACTTC,CASSSGLETQYF